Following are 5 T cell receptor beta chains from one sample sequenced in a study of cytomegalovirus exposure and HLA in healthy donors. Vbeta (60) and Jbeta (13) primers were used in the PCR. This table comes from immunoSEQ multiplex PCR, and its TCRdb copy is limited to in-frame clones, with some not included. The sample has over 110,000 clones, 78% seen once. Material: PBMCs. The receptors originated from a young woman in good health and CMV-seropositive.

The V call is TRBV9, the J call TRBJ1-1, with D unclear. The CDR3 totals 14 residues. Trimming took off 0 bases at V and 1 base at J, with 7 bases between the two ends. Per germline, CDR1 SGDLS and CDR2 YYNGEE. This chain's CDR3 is CASSVEIKNTEAFF. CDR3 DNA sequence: TGTGCCAGCAGCGTAGAAATCAAGAACACTGAAGCTTTCTTT.

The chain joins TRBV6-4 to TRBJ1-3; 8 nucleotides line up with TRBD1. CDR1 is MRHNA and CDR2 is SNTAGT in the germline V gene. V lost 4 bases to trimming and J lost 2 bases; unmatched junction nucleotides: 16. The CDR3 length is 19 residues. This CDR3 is CASSVAAGGYPSPGNTIYF. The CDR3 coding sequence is TGTGCCAGCAGTGTGGCGGCAGGGGGCTATCCCTCGCCTGGAAACACCATATATTTT.

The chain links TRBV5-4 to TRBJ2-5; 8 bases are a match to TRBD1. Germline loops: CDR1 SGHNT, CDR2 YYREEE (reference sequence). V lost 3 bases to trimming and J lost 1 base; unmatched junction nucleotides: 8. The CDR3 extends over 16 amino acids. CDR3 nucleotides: TGTGCCAGCAGCTCCCCTGGACAGGGCATCCAAGAGACCCAGTACTTC. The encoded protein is CASSSPGQGIQETQYF.

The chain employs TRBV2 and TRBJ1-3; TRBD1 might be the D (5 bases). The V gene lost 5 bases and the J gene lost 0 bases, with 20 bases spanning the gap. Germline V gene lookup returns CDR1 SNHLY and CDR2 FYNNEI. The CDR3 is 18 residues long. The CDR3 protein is CASSPGLNSLISGNTIYF. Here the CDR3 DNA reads TGTGCCAGCAGTCCGGGACTCAACAGTCTCATCTCTGGAAACACCATATATTTT. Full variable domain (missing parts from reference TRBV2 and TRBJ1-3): EPEVTQTPSHQVTQMGQEVILRCVPISNHLYFYWYRQILGQKVEFLVSFYNNEISEKSEIFDDQFSVERPDGSNFTLKIRSTKLEDSAMYFCASSPGLNSLISGNTIYFGEGSWLTVV.

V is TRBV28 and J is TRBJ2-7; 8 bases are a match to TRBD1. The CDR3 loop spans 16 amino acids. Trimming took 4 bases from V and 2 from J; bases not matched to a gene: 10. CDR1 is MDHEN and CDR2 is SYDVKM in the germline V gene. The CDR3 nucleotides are TGTGCCAGCAGTTCCCACGGACAGGGCAACCCCTACGAGCAGTACTTC. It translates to CASSSHGQGNPYEQYF.